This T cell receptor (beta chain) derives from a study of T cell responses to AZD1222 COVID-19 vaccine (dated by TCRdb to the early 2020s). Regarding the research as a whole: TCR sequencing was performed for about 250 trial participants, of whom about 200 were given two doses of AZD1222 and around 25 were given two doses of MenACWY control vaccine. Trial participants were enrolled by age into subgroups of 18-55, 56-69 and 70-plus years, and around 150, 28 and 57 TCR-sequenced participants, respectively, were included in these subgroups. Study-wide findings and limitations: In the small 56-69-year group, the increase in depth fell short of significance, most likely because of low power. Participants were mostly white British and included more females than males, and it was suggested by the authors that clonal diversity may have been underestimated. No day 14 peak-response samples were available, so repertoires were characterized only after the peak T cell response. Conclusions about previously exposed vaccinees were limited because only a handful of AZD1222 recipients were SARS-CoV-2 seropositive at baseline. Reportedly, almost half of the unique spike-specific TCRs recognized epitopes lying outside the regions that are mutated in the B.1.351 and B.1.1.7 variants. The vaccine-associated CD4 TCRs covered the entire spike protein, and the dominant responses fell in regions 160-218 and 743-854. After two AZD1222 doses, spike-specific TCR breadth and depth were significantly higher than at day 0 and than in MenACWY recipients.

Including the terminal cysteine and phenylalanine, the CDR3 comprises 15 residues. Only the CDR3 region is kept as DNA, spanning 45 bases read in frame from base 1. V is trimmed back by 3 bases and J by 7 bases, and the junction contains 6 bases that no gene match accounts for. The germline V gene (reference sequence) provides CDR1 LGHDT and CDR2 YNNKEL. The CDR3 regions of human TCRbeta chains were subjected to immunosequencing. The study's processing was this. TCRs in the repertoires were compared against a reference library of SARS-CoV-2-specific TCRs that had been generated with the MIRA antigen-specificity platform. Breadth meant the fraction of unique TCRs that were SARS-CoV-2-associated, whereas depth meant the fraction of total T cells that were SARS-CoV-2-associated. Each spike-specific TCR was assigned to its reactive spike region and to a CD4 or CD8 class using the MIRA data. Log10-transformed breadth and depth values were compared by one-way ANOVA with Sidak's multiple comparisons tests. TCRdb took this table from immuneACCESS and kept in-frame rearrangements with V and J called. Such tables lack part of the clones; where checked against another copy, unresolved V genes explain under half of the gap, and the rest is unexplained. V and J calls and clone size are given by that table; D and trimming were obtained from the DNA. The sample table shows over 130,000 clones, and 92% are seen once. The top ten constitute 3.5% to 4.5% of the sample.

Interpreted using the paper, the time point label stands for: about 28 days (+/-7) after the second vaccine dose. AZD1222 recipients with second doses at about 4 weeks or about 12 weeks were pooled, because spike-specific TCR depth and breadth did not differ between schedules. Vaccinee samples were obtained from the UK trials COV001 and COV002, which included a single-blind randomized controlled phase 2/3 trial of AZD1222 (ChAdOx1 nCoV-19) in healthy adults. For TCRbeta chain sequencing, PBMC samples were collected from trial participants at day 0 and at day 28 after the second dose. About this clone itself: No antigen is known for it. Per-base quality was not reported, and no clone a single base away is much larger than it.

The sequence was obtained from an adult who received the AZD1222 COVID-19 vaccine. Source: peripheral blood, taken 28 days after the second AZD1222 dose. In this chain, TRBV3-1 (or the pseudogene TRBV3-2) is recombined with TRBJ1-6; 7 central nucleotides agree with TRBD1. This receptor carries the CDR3 CASSQGRQGNSPLHF. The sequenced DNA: TGTGCCAGCAGCCAGGGGAGACAGGGCAATTCACCCCTCCACTTT.